Listed below are T cell receptor beta chains from one sample, sequenced in a study of blood T cell repertoires in COVID-19. Libraries were prepared by immunoSEQ multiplex PCR; TCRdb keeps only in-frame clonotypes and omits some of them. The sample has about 150,000 clones, 78% seen once. Material: peripheral blood. These receptors originate from a woman older than 75 with acute or convalescent COVID-19. Each CDR3 is given with its conserved first and last residue. The order of the fields is V gene, D gene, J gene, clone size, CDR3 protein, CDR3 DNA. D genes are given only for firm matches. Size is omitted from some rows. Given values are once, few, many or a class for expanded clones.

V gene: TRBV24-1
D gene: TRBD1
J gene: TRBJ1-2
clone size: NA
CDR3 protein: CATSDPRDRERYGYTF
CDR3 DNA: TGTGCCACCAGTGATCCCCGGGACAGGGAACGCTATGGCTACACCTTC

V gene: TRBV7-9
D gene: TRBD1
J gene: TRBJ1-1
clone size: NA
CDR3 protein: CASSLTGQGDAFF
CDR3 DNA: TGTGCCAGCAGCTTAACCGGACAGGGGGACGCTTTCTTT

V gene: TRBV27
D gene: TRBD2
J gene: TRBJ2-1
clone size: NA
CDR3 protein: CASSSLMAGGGDNEQFF
CDR3 DNA: TGTGCCAGCAGTTCCCTCATGGCGGGAGGAGGGGACAATGAGCAGTTCTTC

V gene: TRBV6-5
D gene: NA
J gene: TRBJ2-3
clone size: NA
CDR3 protein: CASSYSLASSTDTQYF
CDR3 DNA: TGTGCCAGCAGTTACTCGCTAGCGTCTAGCACAGATACGCAGTATTTT

V gene: TRBV30
D gene: TRBD1
J gene: TRBJ1-6
clone size: NA
CDR3 protein: CAWRPRDRGYQPGNSPLHF
CDR3 DNA: TGTGCCTGGAGACCCCGGGACAGGGGATACCAGCCGGGGAATTCACCCCTCCACTTT

V gene: TRBV5-1
D gene: NA
J gene: TRBJ1-1
clone size: few
CDR3 protein: CASSLGDRPEAFF
CDR3 DNA: TGCGCCAGCAGCTTGGGCGACAGGCCTGAAGCTTTCTTT

V gene: TRBV24-1
D gene: TRBD1
J gene: TRBJ2-7
clone size: NA
CDR3 protein: CATSDPGQGAGEQYF
CDR3 DNA: TGTGCCACCAGTGATCCGGGACAGGGGGCTGGCGAGCAGTACTTC

V gene: TRBV7-3
D gene: TRBD2
J gene: TRBJ2-1
clone size: NA
CDR3 protein: CASSAGLASYNEQFF
CDR3 DNA: TGTGCCAGCAGCGCCGGACTAGCTTCATACAATGAGCAGTTCTTC

V gene: TRBV27
D gene: TRBD1
J gene: TRBJ1-2
clone size: few
CDR3 protein: CASSHGQGDGYTF
CDR3 DNA: TGTGCCAGCAGCCATGGACAGGGTGATGGCTACACCTTC

V gene: TRBV5-1
D gene: TRBD2
J gene: TRBJ2-7
clone size: NA
CDR3 protein: CASSLASTSGSLYEQYF
CDR3 DNA: TGCGCCAGCAGCTTGGCCTCGACTAGCGGGAGTCTCTACGAGCAGTACTTC

V gene: TRBV28
D gene: TRBD1
J gene: TRBJ2-1
clone size: few
CDR3 protein: CASRSYRGNYNEQFF
CDR3 DNA: TGTGCCAGCAGATCCTACAGGGGGAACTACAATGAGCAGTTCTTC

V gene: TRBV11-3
D gene: NA
J gene: TRBJ2-2
clone size: NA
CDR3 protein: CASSFEGAGELFF
CDR3 DNA: TGTGCCAGCAGCTTTGAGGGCGCCGGGGAGCTGTTTTTT

V gene: TRBV18
D gene: TRBD2
J gene: TRBJ2-7
clone size: NA
CDR3 protein: CASSPGLVGQYF
CDR3 DNA: TGTGCCAGCTCACCGGGACTAGTAGGTCAGTACTTC

V gene: TRBV7-2
D gene: TRBD1
J gene: TRBJ2-7
clone size: NA
CDR3 protein: CASSSNRGAYEQYF
CDR3 DNA: TGTGCCAGCAGCTCCAACAGGGGAGCCTACGAGCAGTACTTC

V gene: TRBV29-1
D gene: NA
J gene: TRBJ1-2
clone size: NA
CDR3 protein: CSVDAGTNYGYTF
CDR3 DNA: TGCAGCGTCGATGCCGGGACAAACTATGGCTACACCTTC

V gene: TRBV7-9
D gene: TRBD2
J gene: TRBJ2-1
clone size: NA
CDR3 protein: CASSSSGQGPGLVGNEQFF
CDR3 DNA: TGTGCCAGCAGCTCTAGTGGGCAAGGACCGGGACTAGTGGGCAATGAGCAGTTCTTC

V gene: TRBV28
D gene: NA
J gene: TRBJ1-4
clone size: many
CDR3 protein: CASSFSLTSTTHEKLFF
CDR3 DNA: TGTGCCAGCAGTTTCTCTCTAACCTCGACAACTCATGAAAAACTGTTTTTT

V gene: TRBV7-9
D gene: NA
J gene: TRBJ2-3
clone size: NA
CDR3 protein: CASSPTSSTDTQYF
CDR3 DNA: TGTGCCAGCAGCCCTACCTCCAGCACAGATACGCAGTATTTT

V gene: TRBV7-9
D gene: NA
J gene: TRBJ2-7
clone size: few
CDR3 protein: CASSFFGRDGYEQYF
CDR3 DNA: TGTGCCAGCAGCTTTTTTGGCAGGGATGGTTACGAGCAGTACTTC

V gene: TRBV7-2
D gene: TRBD2
J gene: TRBJ2-7
clone size: once
CDR3 protein: CASSLGGLAGPAYEQYF
CDR3 DNA: TGTGCCAGCAGCTTAGGGGGACTAGCGGGACCTGCCTACGAGCAGTACTTC

V gene: TRBV5-1
D gene: TRBD2
J gene: TRBJ2-1
clone size: NA
CDR3 protein: CASLGGADEQFF
CDR3 DNA: TGCGCCAGCCTCGGGGGGGCCGATGAGCAGTTCTTC

V gene: TRBV28
D gene: TRBD1
J gene: TRBJ1-4
clone size: NA
CDR3 protein: CASSSTGGANEKLFF
CDR3 DNA: TGTGCCAGCAGTTCAACAGGGGGCGCTAATGAAAAACTGTTTTTT

V gene: TRBV11-2
D gene: TRBD1
J gene: TRBJ2-5
clone size: NA
CDR3 protein: CASSLEQGHGTQYF
CDR3 DNA: TGTGCCAGCAGCTTGGAACAGGGGCATGGGACCCAGTACTTC

V gene: TRBV6-5
D gene: TRBD1
J gene: TRBJ1-2
clone size: few
CDR3 protein: CASRAGTDYGYTF
CDR3 DNA: TGTGCCAGCAGAGCCGGGACAGACTATGGCTACACCTTC